These 25 T cell receptor beta chains came from one sample sequenced in a study of persistence of HIV-infected CD4 T cells. These TCRs' antigens remain unknown. Cells were stimulated with overlapping HIV-1 Gag 15-mer peptides. Sorting selected CD4+ T cells upregulating both CD40 ligand and CD69. Sequencing used immunoSEQ version 4 in survey mode. Data came from immunoSEQ multiplex PCR; TCRdb stores just in-frame clones and leaves some out. The sample contains 20,000 to 25,000 clones, under 80% of which appear only once. The source was CD4+ T cells sorted from PBMCs after roughly 20-hour stimulation, collected from a patient who received antiretroviral therapy. The receptors here all came from an adult man with HIV who was CMV-seropositive.

As DNA, the CDR3 is TGCGCCAGCAGCCTCGGACAGCCTCTCATGAACACTGAAGCTTTCTTT. Protein sequence: CASSLGQPLMNTEAFF. V usage is TRBV5-1 and J usage is TRBJ1-1; D is perhaps TRBD1 (6 bases). The CDR3 has 16 amino acids. CDR1 and CDR2 from the germline V gene are SGHRS and YFSETQ. V was pared by 4 bases and J by 0 bases, with 16 bases between.

This chain connects TRBV4-2 to TRBJ1-6, with a possible D match to TRBD1 (6 bases). Germline values: CDR1 LGHNA, CDR2 YNFKEQ. The V and J ends lost 1 base and 4 bases respectively, with 23 bases between them. CDR3 length: 20 residues. DNA of the CDR3: TGTGCCAGCAGCCAAGCCGTGCCGGGGTTCCAGAGGGGGTATAATTCACCCCTCCACTTT. Translation gives CASSQAVPGFQRGYNSPLHF.

The chain has TRBV28 and TRBJ1-5; 7 nucleotides agree with TRBD1. The CDR3 is 14 amino acids. Germline V gives CDR1 MDHEN, CDR2 SYDVKM. With V trimmed by 7 bases and J by 6 bases, 9 bases remained unmatched. This CDR3 is CASNPTQGGQPQHF. In DNA form, the CDR3 reads TGTGCCAGCAATCCCACTCAGGGGGGTCAGCCCCAGCATTTT.

This clone has just a few counts. The chain is built from TRBV10-3 and TRBJ1-3; 7 nucleotides match TRBD1. In germline, CDR1 is ENHRY, CDR2 SYGVKD. After removal of 6 bases from V and 7 bases from J, the junction contained 9 bases not matched to a gene. The CDR3 covers 14 residues. CDR3 amino acids: CAIRTGTEGNTIYF. In DNA, the CDR3 is TGTGCCATCAGGACCGGGACAGAAGGGAACACCATATATTTT.

V and J are TRBV19 and TRBJ2-3; D perhaps matches TRBD1 (6 bases). The length of the CDR3 is 14 residues. Trimming shortened V by 4 bases and J by 8 bases, and 16 bases separated the two germline ends. The germline gives CDR1 LNHDA, CDR2 SQIVND (reference sequence). The CDR3, as DNA: TGTGCCAGTAGTACCGGACAGCCACAAGCTACGCAGTATTTT. This codes for CASSTGQPQATQYF. Combining the CDR3 with reference TRBV19 and TRBJ2-3 gives the whole variable domain DGGITQSPKYLFRKEGQNVTLSCEQNLNHDAMYWYRQDPGQGLRLIYYSQIVNDFQKGDIAEGYSVSREKKESFPLTVTSAQKNPTAFYLCASSTGQPQATQYFGPGTRLTVL.

The V gene is TRBV5-4, the J gene TRBJ2-4, with D perhaps TRBD1 (6 bases). V was pared by 1 base and J by 4 bases, with 12 bases between. Looked up from germline, CDR1 is SGHNT and CDR2 is YYREEE (reference sequence). The CDR3 covers 15 residues. This chain's CDR3 is CASSLPTGLKNIQYF. The CDR3 DNA reads as TGTGCCAGCAGCTTGCCGACAGGACTGAAAAACATTCAGTACTTC.

The chain carries TRBV19 and TRBJ1-3; maybe TRBD1 (6 bases). The germline CDR1 and CDR2 sequences are LNHDA and SQIVND (reference sequence). Trimming shortened V by 5 bases and J by 0 bases, and 14 bases separated the two germline ends. The CDR3 has 16 residues. Written as DNA, the CDR3 is TGTGCCAGTAGTCACAGGGTCCTTGGCTCTGGAAACACCATATATTTT. It yields the protein CASSHRVLGSGNTIYF.

The count of this clone is one. The chain joins TRBV18 to TRBJ2-1, with 8 bases matching TRBD2. Germline CDR1 and CDR2: KGHSH and LQKENI. V lost 6 bases and J lost 7; bases outside the gene matches: 11. The CDR3 spans 15 residues. This chain's CDR3 is CASSQGLGQSNEQFF. The CDR3 DNA reads as TGTGCCAGCTCGCAGGGACTAGGGCAGTCTAATGAGCAGTTCTTC.

V and J are TRBV28 and TRBJ2-7, with D maybe TRBD1 (5 bases). Germline CDR1 is MDHEN and CDR2 is SYDVKM. V lost 4 bases and J lost 4, with 23 bases in between. The length of the CDR3 is 17 residues. This CDR3 is CASSSPRTPQPLYEQYF. Here the CDR3 DNA reads TGTGCCAGCAGTTCCCCCCGGACACCCCAACCCCTTTACGAGCAGTACTTC.

This clone was picked up a small number of times. CDR3 residues: CATRQSKNTEAFF. The CDR3 DNA reads TGTGCCACCAGACAGAGCAAGAACACTGAAGCTTTCTTT. J is TRBJ1-1 and V is TRBV12-3 or TRBV12-4, with D maybe TRBD1 (5 bases). The CDR3 length is 13 residues. V was cut by 10 bases and J by 1 base, with 13 bases left in between.

Only one count was recorded for this clone. V and J are TRBV5-6 and TRBJ1-2; D possibly corresponds to TRBD1 (5 bases). Germline V lookup: CDR1 SGHDT, CDR2 YYEEEE. Trimming took 4 bases from V and 8 from J, leaving 15 bases between them. The CDR3 contains 13 residues. The CDR3 is CASSREPGTGYTF. As DNA, the CDR3 is TGTGCCAGCAGCAGAGAGCCAGGGACCGGCTACACCTTC.

The table lists this clone with a few counts. The rearrangement uses TRBV27 and TRBJ2-3; the D is unclear. This CDR3 has 14 amino acids. The V and J ends lost 9 bases and 0 bases respectively, with 13 bases between them. Germline-derived CDR1 and CDR2 are MNHEY and SMNVEV (reference sequence). The CDR3 DNA reads as TGTGCCAGTAACCGGGTATCCAGCACAGATACGCAGTATTTT. This codes for CASNRVSSTDTQYF.

The gene calls are TRBV29-1 and TRBJ1-5; D might be TRBD1 (5 bases). CDR1 is SQVTM and CDR2 is ANQGSEA in the germline V gene. V was clipped by 4 bases and J by 4 bases, with 11 bases between them. The CDR3 has 13 residues. CDR3 nucleotides: TGCAGCGTTGCACAGGAAAGAAATCAGCCCCAGCATTTT. It is translated as CSVAQERNQPQHF. Supplemented by reference TRBV29-1 and TRBJ1-5, the full variable domain reads SAVISQKPSRDICQRGTSLTIQCQVDSQVTMMFWYRQQPGQSLTLIATANQGSEATYESGFVIDKFPISRPNLTFSTLTVSNMSPEDSSIYLCSVAQERNQPQHFGDGTRLSIL.

This clone was recorded a few times. Other nucleotide sequences from this sample produce the same CDR3. The chain is built from TRBV5-5 and TRBJ1-2, with D hard to call. The CDR3 consists of 13 residues. Per germline, CDR1 SGHKS and CDR2 YYEKEE (reference sequence). V lost 4 bases and J lost 4, with 11 bases in between. The CDR3 nucleotides read TGTGCCAGCAGCCTAGTCGTTCGCTATGGCTACACCTTC. It codes for CASSLVVRYGYTF.

This clone was counted once. The genes are TRBV3-1 (or the pseudogene TRBV3-2) and TRBJ1-6; a weak D match, TRBD1 (5 bases). V gave up 1 base and J gave up 13 bases, with 17 bases separating them. Germline CDR1 reads LGHDT; CDR2 reads YNNKEL (reference sequence). The CDR3 has 15 amino acids. The CDR3 DNA sequence: TGTGCCAGCAGCCAAGCGGTCACGAGGGGCTCGCCCCTCCACTTT. Protein product: CASSQAVTRGSPLHF.

The chain joins TRBV2 to TRBJ2-3, with D hard to call. Between the trimmed V and J ends, which lost 3 bases and 4 bases, there was a span of 2 bases. The CDR3 is 11 residues long. The germline gives CDR1 SNHLY, CDR2 FYNNEI. This chain's CDR3 is CASSDPDTQYF. The CDR3 bases are TGTGCCAGCAGTGATCCAGATACGCAGTATTTT.

This clone was detected once. The gene calls are TRBV19 and TRBJ1-4; D unclear. V was cut by 5 bases and J by 17 bases, with 27 bases left in between. This CDR3 spans 15 amino acids. Per the germline V gene, CDR1 is LNHDA and CDR2 is SQIVND (reference sequence). The chain's CDR3 is CASSPSPERTVRTFF. Here the CDR3 DNA reads TGTGCCAGTAGTCCCTCGCCAGAAAGGACGGTCCGAACTTTTTTT.

The gene calls are TRBV13 and TRBJ2-3; 9 bases match TRBD2. The CDR3 loop spans 17 amino acids. Per germline, CDR1 PRHDT and CDR2 FYEKMQ (reference sequence). The V gene end was trimmed by 1 base and the J gene end by 2 bases; junction bases not matched to a gene: 7. CDR3 nucleotide sequence: TGTGCCAGCAGCTTAGTATCGCTAGCGGGAATCACAGATACGCAGTATTTT. Encoded protein: CASSLVSLAGITDTQYF.

The chain recombines TRBV18 with TRBJ2-7; D unresolved. Per the germline V gene, CDR1 is KGHSH and CDR2 is LQKENI. V was pared by 5 bases and J by 6 bases, with 17 bases between. The CDR3 consists of 14 residues. Here the CDR3 reads CASSSTNLVAEQYF. CDR3 nucleotide sequence: TGTGCCAGCTCATCGACAAATCTTGTTGCCGAGCAGTACTTC.

This chain connects TRBV2 to TRBJ2-2; perhaps TRBD1 as D (5 bases). Trimming cost V 4 bases and J 3 bases, with 9 bases left between them. Germline V lookup: CDR1 SNHLY, CDR2 FYNNEI. The CDR3 loop spans 14 amino acids. The CDR3 loop reads CASSGSRDTGELFF. The CDR3 nucleotides read TGTGCCAGCAGTGGGTCCAGGGACACCGGGGAGCTGTTTTTT.

This chain uses TRBV3-1 (or the pseudogene TRBV3-2) with TRBJ1-5; a possible D gene is TRBD1 (5 bases). The V gene's germline CDR1 is LGHDT and CDR2 YNNKEL (reference sequence). There are 15 residues in the CDR3. V was shortened by 0 bases and J by 3 bases, with 9 bases between the two germline ends. The CDR3 DNA is TGTGCCAGCAGCCAAGACGCGGGGCTCAATCAGCCCCAGCATTTT. Amino acids: CASSQDAGLNQPQHF.

This chain connects TRBV10-3 to TRBJ1-2; D perhaps matches TRBD1 (5 bases). Trimming left V 10 bases short and J 4 bases short, with 22 bases between. The germline V gene encodes CDR1 ENHRY and CDR2 SYGVKD. The CDR3 has 15 residues. The CDR3 loop is CATVRVGGSLYGYTF. CDR3 sequence (DNA): TGTGCCACCGTGAGGGTTGGGGGATCTCTCTATGGCTACACCTTC.

This chain joins TRBV27 and TRBJ2-3; D possibly uses TRBD1 or TRBD2 (5 bases each). The V and J ends lost 0 bases and 5 bases respectively, with 9 bases between them. CDR1 and CDR2 from the germline V gene are MNHEY and SMNVEV (reference sequence). The CDR3 contains 14 residues. The CDR3 sequence is CASSLSWDGDTQYF. CDR3 in DNA: TGTGCCAGCAGTTTATCGTGGGACGGAGATACGCAGTATTTT.

Judged by abundance, this clone is medium-sized. The V gene is TRBV28, the J gene TRBJ1-5; D remains unclear. Trimming removed 4 bases at V and 4 bases at J, with 11 bases between. Germline V gene sequence: CDR1 MDHEN, CDR2 SYDVKM. The CDR3 extends over 14 amino acids. In nucleotides, the CDR3 is TGTGCCAGCAGTTGGTCGGGTACAAATCAGCCCCAGCATTTT. This gives the protein CASSWSGTNQPQHF.

The chain uses TRBV12-2 and TRBJ2-7; the D call of TRBD2 is as the table states it, not checked on the DNA. TRBV12-2 is a documented pseudogene. The CDR3 runs 16 residues. The CDR3 here is CASRMGGLAGTYEQYF. The CDR3 nucleotides read TGTGCAAGTCGCATGGGAGGACTAGCGGGGACTTACGAGCAGTACTTC.